Below, one T cell receptor (beta chain) is given with its context. Trimming removed 0 bases at V and 3 bases at J, with 20 bases between. The CDR3 runs 19 residues. Germline CDR1 and CDR2: LNHDA and SQIVND (reference sequence). Profiled with immunoSEQ multiplex PCR; TCRdb holds only in-frame clones, not every one. The sample holds about 47,000 clones; 65% to 90% are singletons and the top ten take 2% to 3%. This entry belongs to a study of OX40 agonist ivuxolimab in advanced cancers. Exclusion applied to patients with autoimmune disease history or systemic immunosuppression. Cycle 7 day 1, cycle 4 day 1, and baseline were the timepoints at which blood was sampled.

This sequence originates from an adult with an advanced solid tumor such as melanoma, head and neck, liver or kidney cancer. The sample here was CD4+ or CD8+ T cells sorted from blood, taken in a trial of the OX40 agonist ivuxolimab. V and J are TRBV19 and TRBJ2-2; tentative D call: TRBD2 (5 bases). The CDR3 DNA reads TGTGCCAGTAGTATAGATTTCTCCGGGCCGGGGAGATACACCGGGGAGCTGTTTTTT. This gives the protein CASSIDFSGPGRYTGELFF.